This note documents a single T cell receptor (beta chain) sequence. This entry is derived from a study of blood T cell repertoires in COVID-19. Original analysis: Nucleated cell number was recorded as an estimate derived from reference gene primer amplification. Repertoires were generated with immunoSEQ multiplex PCR, while TCRdb's copy carries only in-frame clones and drops some. That table supplies the V and J calls and clone size; D and trimming were determined from the DNA. Here the sample spans approximately 270,000 clones, around 89% being singletons. The source material was PBMCs or T cells enriched from blood (not recorded which). The TCR comes from a woman younger than 45 with acute COVID-19.

In DNA, the CDR3 is TGTGCCAGCAGTGATTCTCTCGGCAATCAGCCCCAGCATTTT. Its translation is CASSDSLGNQPQHF. V usage is TRBV6-1 and J usage is TRBJ1-5; D is undetermined. CDR1 and CDR2 (germline): MNHNS, SASEGT. V was trimmed by 3 bases and J by 2 bases, leaving 8 bases between them. The CDR3 runs to 14 residues.